The table lists the clone carrying this T cell receptor beta chain with a few counts. This specimen comes from a study of T-cell reconstitution after alpha-beta-depleted transplantation in children. Trimming removed 3 bases from V and 3 bases from J; junction bases left unmatched: 10. Germline-derived CDR1 and CDR2 are ENHRY and SYGVKD. The CDR3 covers 17 residues. During its preparation, the TCRbeta library received unique molecular identifiers. TCRdb analysed the PCR reads with MiXCR anew, one entry per CDR3 protein. The sample holds about 540,000 distinct CDR3 sequences; 15% to 20% are singletons and the top ten take approximately 3%.

The specimen comprised PBMCs from the stem cell graft donor, sampled from the stem cell graft. The sequence came from a human donor who donated a stem cell graft to a child with acute lymphoblastic leukemia. The chain employs TRBV10-3 and TRBJ2-1; the match to TRBD2 covers 8 bases. The CDR3 protein is CAISEDEREMSYNEQFF. The CDR3, as DNA: TGTGCCATCAGTGAAGATGAGCGGGAGATGAGCTACAATGAGCAGTTCTTC.